These 5 T cell receptor beta chains were sequenced from one sample in a study of blood T cell repertoires in COVID-19. Clones were sequenced by immunoSEQ multiplex PCR, and TCRdb holds only the in-frame ones, with some missing. The sample shows 40,000 or so clones, 75% to 85% of them seen only once. The sample comprised peripheral blood. The receptors derive from a man between 65 and 79 years old with acute or convalescent COVID-19.

The chain recombines TRBV20-1 with TRBJ2-4, with D possibly TRBD2 on 5 matching bases. CDR3 length equals 13 residues. V was cut by 3 bases and J by 7 bases, with 13 bases left in between. Germline V gene lookup returns CDR1 DFQATT and CDR2 SNEGSKA (reference sequence). As DNA, the CDR3 is TGCAGTGCTAGTGAGGTGCCGGGGAACATTCAGTACTTC. Translation: CSASEVPGNIQYF.

The chain links TRBV21-1 to TRBJ1-5; TRBD1 is the table's D call and was not checked against the DNA. TRBV21-1 is termed a pseudogene. The CDR3 is made up of 17 amino acids. DNA of the CDR3: TGTGCCAGCAGCAAATCGGACAGGGGGCTGGGGCATCAGCCCCAGCATTTT. It translates to CASSKSDRGLGHQPQHF.

The chain couples TRBV15 to TRBJ2-7; D gene ambiguous. Trimming stripped 5 bases from V and 0 bases from J, with 17 bases between. Germline loops: CDR1 LNHNV, CDR2 YYDKDF (reference sequence). The CDR3 length is 16 residues. CDR3 in amino acids: CATSPRSRTSSYEQYF. The DNA for the CDR3 is TGTGCCACCAGCCCACGGAGCAGAACCTCCTCCTACGAGCAGTACTTC.

This sequence joins TRBV9 and TRBJ1-2, with 11 bases aligning to TRBD1. CDR3 length: 17 residues. The trim removed 3 bases at V and 2 bases at J, leaving 9 bases unmatched. In germline, CDR1 is SGDLS, CDR2 YYNGEE. CDR3 loop: CASSEKGQGVRNYGYTF. The CDR3, as DNA: TGTGCCAGCAGCGAAAAGGGACAGGGGGTCCGAAACTATGGCTACACCTTC.

The V gene is TRBV7-6, the J gene TRBJ1-1, with TRBD1 identical over 8 bases. The V gene end was trimmed by 4 bases and the J gene end by 0 bases; junction bases not matched to a gene: 4. CDR1 is SGHVS, CDR2 FNYEAQ, per germline. The CDR3 is made up of 15 amino acids. This CDR3 reads CASSSGQGMNTEAFF. The CDR3, as DNA: TGTGCCAGCAGCTCTGGACAGGGAATGAACACTGAAGCTTTCTTT.